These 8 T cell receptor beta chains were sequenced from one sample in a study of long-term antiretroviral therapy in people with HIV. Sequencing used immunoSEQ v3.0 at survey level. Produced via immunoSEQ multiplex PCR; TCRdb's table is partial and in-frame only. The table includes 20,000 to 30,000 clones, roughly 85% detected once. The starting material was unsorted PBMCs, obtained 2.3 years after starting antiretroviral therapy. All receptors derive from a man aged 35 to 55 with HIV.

This chain's CDR3 is CASSPALGANVLTF. The CDR3 DNA sequence: TGTGCCAGCAGCCCGGCCCTGGGGGCCAACGTCCTGACTTTC. The chain has TRBV9 and TRBJ2-6; D remains ambiguous. The CDR3 runs 14 residues. V was clipped by 4 bases and J by 4 bases, with 9 bases between them. Germline-derived CDR1 and CDR2 are SGDLS and YYNGEE.

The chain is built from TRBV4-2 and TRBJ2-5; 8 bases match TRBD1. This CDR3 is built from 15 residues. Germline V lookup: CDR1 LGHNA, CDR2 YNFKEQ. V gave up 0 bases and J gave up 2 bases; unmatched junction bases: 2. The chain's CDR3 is CASSQDRGQQETQYF. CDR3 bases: TGTGCCAGCAGCCAAGACAGGGGGCAACAAGAGACCCAGTACTTC.

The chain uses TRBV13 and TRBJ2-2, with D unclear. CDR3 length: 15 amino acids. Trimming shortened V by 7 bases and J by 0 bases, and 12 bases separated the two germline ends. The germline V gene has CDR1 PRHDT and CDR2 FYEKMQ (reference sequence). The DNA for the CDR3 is TGTGCCAGCACCATTCGTAGGCCGAACACCGGGGAGCTGTTTTTT. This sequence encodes CASTIRRPNTGELFF. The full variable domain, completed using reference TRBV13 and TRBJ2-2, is AAGVIQSPRHLIKEKRETATLKCYPIPRHDTVYWYQQGPGQDPQFLISFYEKMQSDKGSIPDRFSAQQFSDYHSELNMSSLELGDSALYFCASTIRRPNTGELFFGEGSRLTVL.

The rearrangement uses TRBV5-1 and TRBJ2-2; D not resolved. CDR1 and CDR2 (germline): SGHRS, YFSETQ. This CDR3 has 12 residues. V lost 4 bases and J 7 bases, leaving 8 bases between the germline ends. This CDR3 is CASSPRNGELFF. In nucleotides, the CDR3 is TGCGCCAGCAGCCCCCGAAACGGGGAGCTGTTTTTT.

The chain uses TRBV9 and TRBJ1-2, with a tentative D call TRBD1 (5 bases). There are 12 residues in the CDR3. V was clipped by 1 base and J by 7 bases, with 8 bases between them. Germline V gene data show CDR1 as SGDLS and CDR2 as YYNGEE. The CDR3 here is CASSVSGAGYTF. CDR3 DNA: TGTGCCAGCAGCGTATCCGGGGCTGGCTACACCTTC.

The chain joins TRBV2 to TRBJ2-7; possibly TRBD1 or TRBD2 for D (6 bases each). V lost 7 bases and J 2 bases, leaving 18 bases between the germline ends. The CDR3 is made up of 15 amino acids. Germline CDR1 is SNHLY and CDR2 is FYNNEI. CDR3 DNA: TGTGCCAGCACCGAAGAGGAGGGGGTACCCTACGAGCAGTACTTC. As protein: CASTEEEGVPYEQYF. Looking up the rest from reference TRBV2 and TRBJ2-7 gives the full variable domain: EPEVTQTPSHQVTQMGQEVILRCVPISNHLYFYWYRQILGQKVEFLVSFYNNEISEKSEIFDDQFSVERPDGSNFTLKIRSTKLEDSAMYFCASTEEEGVPYEQYFGPGTRLTVT.

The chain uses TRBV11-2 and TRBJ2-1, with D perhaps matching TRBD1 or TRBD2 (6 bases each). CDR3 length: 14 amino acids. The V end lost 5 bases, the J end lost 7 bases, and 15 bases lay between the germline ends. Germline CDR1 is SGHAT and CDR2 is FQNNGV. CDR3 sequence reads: CASSREGGLNEQFF. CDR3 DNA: TGTGCCAGCAGCCGAGAAGGGGGGTTGAATGAGCAGTTCTTC.

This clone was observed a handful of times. The CDR3 is CASSYSADNNYGYTF. The CDR3 DNA follows: TGTGCCAGCAGTTACTCGGCTGACAATAACTATGGCTACACCTTC. The chain employs TRBV6-6 and TRBJ1-2, with D unclear. Deletions cut 0 bases from V and 1 base from J, with 9 bases between. CDR3 length: 15 amino acids. From germline, CDR1 is MNHNY and CDR2 SVGAGI (reference sequence).